This section outlines one TCR beta chain sequence together with its context. The antigen remains unidentified. These data are taken from a study of T cell responses to AZD1222 COVID-19 vaccine. General observations from the study: Unmutated variant regions are reportedly the target of nearly half of TCRs that are spike-specific. Across the whole spike, CD4 TCRs peaked at regions 160-218 and 743-854. Clonal diversity was possibly underestimated; the donors were predominantly white British and more often female. All repertoire sampling was performed exclusively after the peak T cell response.

The protocol was immunoSEQ multiplex PCR, while the TCRdb copy is restricted to in-frame clones and leaves out a portion. The profile shows some 110,000 clones, around nine tenths of them singletons. Sequencing used peripheral blood, obtained 28 days after the second AZD1222 dose. The TCR originated in an adult who received the AZD1222 COVID-19 vaccine.

DNA of the CDR3: TGTGCCAGCAGCCGTGGACAGGACTCTAACTATGGCTACACCTTC. Its translation: CASSRGQDSNYGYTF. The V and J genes are TRBV6-2 or TRBV6-3 and TRBJ1-2; 7 nucleotides agree with TRBD1. Germline V gives CDR1 MNHEY, CDR2 SVGEGT. The V and J ends lost 6 bases and 0 bases, in that order; junction bases with no gene match: 7. The CDR3 totals 15 residues.